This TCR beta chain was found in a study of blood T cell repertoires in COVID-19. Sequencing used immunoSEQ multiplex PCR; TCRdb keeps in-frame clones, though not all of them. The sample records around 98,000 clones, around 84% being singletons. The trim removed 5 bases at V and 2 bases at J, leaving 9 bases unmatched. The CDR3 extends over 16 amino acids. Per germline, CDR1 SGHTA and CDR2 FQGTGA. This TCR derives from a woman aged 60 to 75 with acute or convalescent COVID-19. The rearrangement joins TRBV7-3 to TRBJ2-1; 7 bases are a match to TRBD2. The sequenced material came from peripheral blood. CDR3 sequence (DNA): TGTGCCAGCAGCCCTATGGGGGGGATTCCCTACAATGAGCAGTTCTTC. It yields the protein CASSPMGGIPYNEQFF.